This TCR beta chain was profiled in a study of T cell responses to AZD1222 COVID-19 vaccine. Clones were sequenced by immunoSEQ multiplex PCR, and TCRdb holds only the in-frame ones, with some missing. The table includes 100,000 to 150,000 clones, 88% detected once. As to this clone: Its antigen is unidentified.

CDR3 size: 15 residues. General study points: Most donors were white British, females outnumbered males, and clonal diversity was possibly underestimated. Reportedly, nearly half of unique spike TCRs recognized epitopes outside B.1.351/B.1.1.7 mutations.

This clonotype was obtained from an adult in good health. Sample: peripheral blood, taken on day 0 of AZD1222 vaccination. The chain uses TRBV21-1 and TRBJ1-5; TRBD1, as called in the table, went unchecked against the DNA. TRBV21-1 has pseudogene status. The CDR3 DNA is TGTGCCAGCAGCCCTAGGACAGGTAGCAATCAGCCCCAGCATTTT. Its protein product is CASSPRTGSNQPQHF.